This T cell receptor beta chain originates from a study of blood T cell repertoires in COVID-19. Germline assignment: CDR1 MNHEY and CDR2 SMNVEV (reference sequence). This CDR3 has 13 amino acids. Trimming removed 4 bases from V and 2 bases from J; junction bases left unmatched: 1. Comments on this clone: With a much larger clone just one base away, this may be a read error.

Sequenced by immunoSEQ multiplex PCR; TCRdb stores in-frame clones only, minus some. The profile shows around 98,000 clones, about four fifths of them singletons. The TCR sequence derives from an older man with acute or convalescent COVID-19. The V call is TRBV27, the J call TRBJ2-7; 8 bases align to TRBD1. The sample consisted of peripheral blood. The CDR3 loop reads CASSSTGAYEQYF. DNA for the CDR3: TGTGCCAGCAGTTCGACAGGGGCCTACGAGCAGTACTTC.